This T cell receptor beta chain was captured in a study of persistence of HIV-infected CD4 T cells. Study-level results: TCRbeta richness was lower in CMV- and Gag-responding cells than in anti-CD3/anti-CD28-responding cells. Degenerate expanded CDR3beta sequences were enriched among CMV- and Gag-responding cells.

The immunoSEQ assay was version 4, run in survey mode. Repertoires were generated with immunoSEQ multiplex PCR, while TCRdb's copy carries only in-frame clones and drops some. The sample yields roughly 17,000 clones, 65% seen once. Stimulation used approximately 9.1 ug/mL lysate from CMV-infected fibroblasts. Responding CD4+ T cells were sorted by upregulation of both CD40 ligand and CD69. This clone was counted a few times. Antigen: not known. The CDR3 extends over 15 amino acids. Germline lookup yields CDR1 KGHSH and CDR2 LQKENI. Trimming took 3 bases from V and 0 from J; bases not matched to a gene: 4.

The clonotype originates from an adult woman with HIV who was CMV-seropositive. The V gene is TRBV18, the J gene TRBJ2-7, with 8 bases lining up with TRBD1. The source material was CD4+ T cells sorted from PBMCs after approximately 19-hour stimulation, sampled from a patient who received antiretroviral therapy. This CDR3 reads CASSPGQVSSYEQYF. The CDR3 DNA sequence: TGTGCCAGCTCACCGGGACAGGTGAGCTCCTACGAGCAGTACTTC.